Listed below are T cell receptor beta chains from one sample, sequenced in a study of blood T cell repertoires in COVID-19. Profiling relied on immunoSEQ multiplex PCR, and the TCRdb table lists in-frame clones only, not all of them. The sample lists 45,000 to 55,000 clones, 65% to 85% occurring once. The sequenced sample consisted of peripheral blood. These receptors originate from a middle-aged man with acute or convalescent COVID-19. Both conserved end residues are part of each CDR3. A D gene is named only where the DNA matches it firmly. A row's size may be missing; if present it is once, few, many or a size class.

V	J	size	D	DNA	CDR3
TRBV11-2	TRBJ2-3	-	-	TGTGCCAGCAGCGCGGTTACGCAGTATTTT	CASSAVTQYF
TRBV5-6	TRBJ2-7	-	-	TGTGCCAGCAGCTTGGCAATACCGGACATTTATCCCGAGCAGTACTTC	CASSLAIPDIYPEQYF
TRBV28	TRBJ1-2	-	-	TGTGCCAGCAGTTTTGCAGGGAATGGACCTAACTATGGCTACACCTTC	CASSFAGNGPNYGYTF
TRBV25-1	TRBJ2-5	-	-	TGTGCCAGCAGCCGAGGGGGATACCAAGAGACCCAGTACTTC	CASSRGGYQETQYF
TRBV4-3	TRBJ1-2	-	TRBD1	TGCGCCAGCAGGGAAAGACAGGGGTACTATGGCTACACCTTC	CASRERQGYYGYTF
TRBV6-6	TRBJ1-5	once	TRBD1	TGTGCCAGCAGTTATAGGAGGGGGCCTCAGCCCCAGCATTTT	CASSYRRGPQPQHF
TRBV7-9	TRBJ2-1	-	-	TGTGCCAGCAGCATCGGGAATGAGCAGTTCTTC	CASSIGNEQFF
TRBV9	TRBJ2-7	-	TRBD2	TGTGCCAGCAGCGTAGTGGGGACTAGCGGGTACGAGCAGTACTTC	CASSVVGTSGYEQYF
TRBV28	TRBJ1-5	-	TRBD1	TGTGCCAGCAGCCCCACAGGGGGGAGCAATCAGCCCCAGCATTTT	CASSPTGGSNQPQHF
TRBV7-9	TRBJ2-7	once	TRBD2	TGTGCCAGCAGCTTAGGCGGGAGGGGCCACGAGCAGTACTTC	CASSLGGRGHEQYF
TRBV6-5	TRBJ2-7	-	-	TGTGCCAGCAGTTACTTAACGGAGAACTACGAGCAGTACTTC	CASSYLTENYEQYF
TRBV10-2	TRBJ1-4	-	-	TGCGCCAGCAGTGAGTCGGCAGGGGCAAAACTGTTTTTT	CASSESAGAKLFF
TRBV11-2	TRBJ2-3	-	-	TGTGCCAGCAGCGGCCGGGGCCGCGGTGCGGGGAACACAGATACGCAGTATTTT	CASSGRGRGAGNTDTQYF
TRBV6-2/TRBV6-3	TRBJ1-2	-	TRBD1	TGTGCCAGCAGTTACACGGGACAGGATGGCTACACCTTC	CASSYTGQDGYTF
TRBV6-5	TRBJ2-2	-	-	TGTGCCAGCAGTTACTTAGCCGTCGGCACCGGGGAGCTGTTTTTT	CASSYLAVGTGELFF
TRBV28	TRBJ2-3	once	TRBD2	TGTGCCAGCAGTTTTAGCGGGGCTAGAGATACGCAGTATTTT	CASSFSGARDTQYF
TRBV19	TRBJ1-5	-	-	TGTGCCAGTAGTACCACGAGGACAGTCCCCAATCAGCCCCAGCATTTT	CASSTTRTVPNQPQHF
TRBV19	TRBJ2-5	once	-	TGTGCCAGTAGCATGACAAACGTGGGAGAGACCCAGTACTTC	CASSMTNVGETQYF
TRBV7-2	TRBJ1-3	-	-	TGTGCCAGCAGCTCACTCCAAGGGGATGGAAACACCATATATTTT	CASSSLQGDGNTIYF
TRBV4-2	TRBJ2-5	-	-	TGTGCCAGCAGCCAAGCGGACAATTTAAACTCAGAGACCCAGTACTTC	CASSQADNLNSETQYF
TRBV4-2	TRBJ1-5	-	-	TGTGCCAGCAGCCAAGACAGGTTTCAGCCCCAGCATTTT	CASSQDRFQPQHF
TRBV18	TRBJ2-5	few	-	TGTGCCAGCTCACCACCGGTAGTCTATGCCCAAGAGACCCAGTACTTC	CASSPPVVYAQETQYF
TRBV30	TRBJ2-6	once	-	TGTGCCTGGAGTGTTCGGGGACTTGGGGCCAACGTCCTGACTTTC	CAWSVRGLGANVLTF
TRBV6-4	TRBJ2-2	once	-	TGTGCCAGCAGTGACGGGAGCACCGGGGAGCTGTTTTTT	CASSDGSTGELFF
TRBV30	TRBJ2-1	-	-	TGTGCCTCCGAGGGGGGGTGGGGTATGGAGCAGTTCTTC	CASEGGWGMEQFF